This TCR beta chain was observed in a study of T-cell reconstitution after alpha-beta-depleted transplantation in children. The CDR3 contains 13 residues. V lost 0 bases and J lost 2, with 6 bases in between. The germline CDR1 and CDR2 sequences are SGHRS and YFSETQ. This clonotype was observed many times. Researchers prepared the TCRbeta library using unique molecular identifiers, the study reports. MiXCR, applied by TCRdb to the PCR reads, yields one record per CDR3 protein. Of roughly 200,000 distinct CDR3 sequences listed, roughly a tenth are singletons. This TCR derives from a child under two years old with acute myeloid leukemia, due to receive a stem cell transplant. The sequencing used PBMCs, collected before TCRalphabeta/CD19-depleted stem cell transplant. This chain links TRBV5-1 with TRBJ2-7; D gene unclear. CDR3 sequence: CASSLGWAYEQYF. The CDR3 region has the DNA TGCGCCAGCAGCTTGGGGTGGGCCTACGAGCAGTACTTC. Using reference TRBV5-1 and TRBJ2-7 for the parts outside the CDR3, the full variable domain is KAGVTQTPRYLIKTRGQQVTLSCSPISGHRSVSWYQQTPGQGLQFLFEYFSETQRNKGNFPGRFSGRQFSNSRSEMNVSTLELGDSALYLCASSLGWAYEQYFGPGTRLTVT.